This TCR beta chain was retrieved from a study of regulatory T cells in long-lasting Graves disease. The CDR3 loop spans 13 amino acids. Germline V gene lookup returns CDR1 MNHEY and CDR2 SMNVEV (reference sequence). Library construction for TCR beta used iRepertoire HTBI primers and Arm-PCR of CDR3 regions. Per the original methods: Gene usage covered about 60 TRBV and more than 13 TRBJ segments. One entry per CDR3 protein, called by TCRdb with MiXCR from the multiplex PCR reads. TCRdb, rather than the study authors, made the V and J calls. The profile shows roughly 500,000 distinct CDR3 sequences, roughly 12% of them singletons. Comment on this clonotype: One end of the junction varies from germline; a read error may be responsible.

Time point noted: newly diagnosed GD, antithyroid drugs for less than 3 months. PBMCs were the source of the RNA used for TCR sequencing. These sequences were also reported in another study, on T cells in Graves' hyperthyroidism and ophthalmopathy.

The receptor's source is a man aged 30-40 years with Graves disease. V and J are TRBV27 and TRBJ2-5, with a weak D call TRBD2 (5 bases). The material sequenced was peripheral blood mononuclear cells (PBMCs), taken at new diagnosis, from a patient treated with antithyroid drugs. This CDR3 reads CASSFGGSEAQYF. The CDR3 DNA sequence: TGTGCCAGCAGTTTTGGAGGCTCAGAGGCCCAGTACTTC.